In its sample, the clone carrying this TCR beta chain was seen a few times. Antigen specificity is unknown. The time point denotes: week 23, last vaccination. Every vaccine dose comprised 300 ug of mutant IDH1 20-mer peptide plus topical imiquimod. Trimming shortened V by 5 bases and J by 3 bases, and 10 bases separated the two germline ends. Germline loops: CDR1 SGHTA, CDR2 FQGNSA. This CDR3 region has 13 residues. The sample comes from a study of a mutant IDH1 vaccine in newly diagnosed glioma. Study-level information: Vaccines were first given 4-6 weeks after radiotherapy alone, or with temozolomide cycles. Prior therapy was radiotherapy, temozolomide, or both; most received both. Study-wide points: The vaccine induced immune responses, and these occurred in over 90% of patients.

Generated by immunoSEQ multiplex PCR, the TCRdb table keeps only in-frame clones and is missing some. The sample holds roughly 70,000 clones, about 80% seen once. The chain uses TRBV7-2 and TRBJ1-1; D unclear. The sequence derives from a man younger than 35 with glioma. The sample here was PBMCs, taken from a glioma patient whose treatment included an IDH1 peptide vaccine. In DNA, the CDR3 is TGTGCCAGCAGCCTGGCGGAGCACACTGAAGCTTTCTTT. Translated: CASSLAEHTEAFF.